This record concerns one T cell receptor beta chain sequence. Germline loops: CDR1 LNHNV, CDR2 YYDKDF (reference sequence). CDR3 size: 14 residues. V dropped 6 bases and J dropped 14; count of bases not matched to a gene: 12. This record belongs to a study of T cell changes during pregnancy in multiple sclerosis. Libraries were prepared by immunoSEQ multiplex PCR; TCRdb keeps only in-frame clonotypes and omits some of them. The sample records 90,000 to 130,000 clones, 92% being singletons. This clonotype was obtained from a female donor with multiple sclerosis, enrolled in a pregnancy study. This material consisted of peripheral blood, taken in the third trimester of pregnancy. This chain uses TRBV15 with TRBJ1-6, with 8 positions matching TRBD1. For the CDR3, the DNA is TGTGCCACCAGTACCCCGGGGACAGGCCTGTCCCTCCACTTT. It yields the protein CATSTPGTGLSLHF.